This T cell receptor (beta chain) was captured by sequencing in a study of blood T cell repertoires in COVID-19. Whole-study context: Spain, Italy and the United States supplied samples that represented acute and convalescent COVID-19. Sample material is recorded as cDNA or gDNA derived from T cells, B-cell-depleted T cells, or PBMCs.

Per the authors' pipeline: Counts of nucleated cells, estimated from reference gene primer amplification, were obtained. Profiling relied on immunoSEQ multiplex PCR, and the TCRdb table lists in-frame clones only, not all of them. From that table come the V and J calls and clone size; the DNA was used to work out D and trimming. The data contain over 85,000 clones, around 87% of them singletons. The germline V gene encodes CDR1 SGDLS and CDR2 YYNGEE. J gave up 1 base and V 4 bases, and 4 bases lay outside the gene matches. The length of the CDR3 is 15 residues. This chain connects TRBV9 to TRBJ2-3; the match to TRBD1 covers 9 bases. This receptor was obtained from a human donor with acute or convalescent COVID-19. The donor label of this sample is uncertain. Sequencing used peripheral blood. The CDR3 sequence is CASSPRQGGTDTQYF. CDR3 coding DNA: TGTGCCAGCAGCCCCAGACAGGGGGGCACAGATACGCAGTATTTT.